Included here is one T cell receptor beta chain sequence, with context. Its antigen is unknown. This entry comes from a study of shared clonotypes between healthy human individuals. Several immunoSEQ plates held equal portions of the genomic DNA taken from each subset. Profiling relied on immunoSEQ multiplex PCR, and the TCRdb table lists in-frame clones only, not all of them. The sample holds 490,000 or so clones, 79% seen once. Findings and limits, study-wide: Apart from blood, nothing was sampled; tissue repertoires likely differ.

CDR3 length: 17 amino acids. The V and J ends lost 6 bases and 0 bases, in that order; junction bases with no gene match: 6. Germline V CDR1 and CDR2: MNHEY, SMNVEV (reference sequence). The receptor was derived from a middle-aged woman in good health. Some clones in this sample may be carry-over from other donors' samples. Sequenced input: PBMCs. The rearrangement joins TRBV27 to TRBJ2-1, with TRBD2 matching over 12 bases. DNA for the CDR3: TGTGCCAGCAGGGACTTACTAGCGGGAGGCTCCTACAATGAGCAGTTCTTC. This gives the protein CASRDLLAGGSYNEQFF.